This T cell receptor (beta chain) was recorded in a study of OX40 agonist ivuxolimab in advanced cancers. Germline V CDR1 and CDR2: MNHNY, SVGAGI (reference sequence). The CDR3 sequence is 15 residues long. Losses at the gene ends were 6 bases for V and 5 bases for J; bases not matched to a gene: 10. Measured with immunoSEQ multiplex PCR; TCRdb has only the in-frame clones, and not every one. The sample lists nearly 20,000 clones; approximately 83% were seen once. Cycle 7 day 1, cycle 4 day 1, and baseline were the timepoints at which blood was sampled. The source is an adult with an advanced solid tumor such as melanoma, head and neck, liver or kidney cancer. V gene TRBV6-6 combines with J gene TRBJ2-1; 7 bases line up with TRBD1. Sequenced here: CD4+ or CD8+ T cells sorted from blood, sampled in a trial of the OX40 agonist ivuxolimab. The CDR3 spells CASSQTGLWDNEQFF. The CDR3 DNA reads TGTGCCAGCAGCCAGACAGGGTTGTGGGACAATGAGCAGTTCTTC.